The present TCR beta chain was sequenced within a study of cytomegalovirus exposure and HLA in healthy donors (dated by TCRdb to 2016 to 2017). About the investigation overall: An earlier analysis of approximately 590 of the donors reported more than 250 Gb of sequence data and approximately 110 million unique TCR beta sequences from about 179 million T cells. An early release covering roughly 640 HLA-typed donors comprised about 310 gigabases of sequencing data and around 86 million unique TCR sequences. The genetic ancestry cluster associated with self-reported Caucasian donors included around 76% of the roughly 380 genotyped donors. The aim of the study was to test whether cataloging public T cell receptors could identify signatures of past pathogen exposure. The study used immunosequencing to profile the T cell repertoires of approximately 630 subjects and linked those repertoires to cytomegalovirus serostatus. In addition to the first cohort of 666 subjects, a separate validation cohort of over 90 different subjects was used. To predict cytomegalovirus infection status, the study combined high-throughput TCR immunosequencing, statistical association of individual TCRs with disease status, and machine learning. A later analysis re-analyzed previously published TCR beta repertoires from approximately 700 donors and added high-resolution HLA genotyping to study TCR occurrence patterns. Rather than using new phenotypic data, the later analysis identified candidate immune exposures from TCR beta sequences and from how often those sequences occurred across donors. An earlier analysis of several hundred of the donors applied high-throughput TCR beta sequencing to assess whether each TCR beta V gene segment acted as functional or pseudogenic. Donor age, sex, ethnicity and CMV serostatus were compiled together with the repertoire data. In a later genetic analysis, genome-wide SNP genotypes for about three fifths of the roughly 670 donors were used, and that subset was treated as a discovery cohort. Every repertoire in the discovery cohort had been generated on one and the same sequencing platform. HLA typing included class I and class II loci at four-digit resolution. Typing coverage varied by locus: about 620-630 donors for A, B, C, DRB1 and DQB1; about 520 for DQA1; approximately 610 for DPA1; roughly 450 for DPB1. Several DR-DQ haplotypes were treated as single units for association and clustering because of strong linkage in the cohort. On average, roughly 240,000 unique TCR beta nucleotide sequences were sequenced per donor among some 420 genotyped donors of the cohort, with around 19% of those sequences being non-productive.

The cohort comprised some 700 healthy bone marrow donors. At the time of sampling, all cohort members were nominally healthy, though unrecorded immune exposures were likely present. CMV serostatus was recorded as positive for 250 to 300 and negative for 352 of the 666 cohort members, whereas no CMV serostatus was recorded for the donor in question. Each donor provided a peripheral blood sample, and peripheral blood mononuclear cells were used for TCR beta sequencing. The Qiagen DNeasy Blood Extraction Kit was used to extract genomic DNA from the blood cell samples. This clone has only a few counts. The clone's antigen remains unknown. No much larger clonotype is one base removed from it; base qualities were not supplied. Libraries came from the immunoSEQ multiplex PCR assay. A mixture of 60 forward primers for TCR Vbeta segments and 13 reverse primers for TCR Jbeta segments was used in the multiplex PCR. A multiplex PCR assay on genomic DNA amplified the CDR3 region of rearranged TCR beta genes. The Illumina HiSeq System was used to sequence the amplified TCR beta libraries as 87-base-pair reads. Under the source paper's analysis protocol: A later analysis tallied some 79 million unique TCR beta chains across the 666 repertoires, and approximately 11 million of those chains were shared by two or more donors. To remove PCR and sequencing errors, raw reads were error-corrected and collapsed into unique sequences using a nearest-neighbor algorithm that merged closely related sequences. To assign V, D and J gene segments, CDR3 sequences were aligned to IMGT reference sequences. For a sequence to be retained, a match of at least six nucleotides was required to both a V gene segment and a J gene segment. A rearrangement was called productive if the CDR3 had no stop codons and remained in frame with V and J, and every other rearrangement was called non-productive. Following IMGT convention, CDR3 was defined as the stretch from the second conserved V-encoded cysteine up to the conserved J-encoded phenylalanine. In an earlier analysis of roughly 610 of the donors, sequences lacking an unambiguous match to a single V gene segment were excluded. An earlier analysis of approximately 590 of the donors classified V segments as functional when productive rearrangements were above 56.7% and as segregating when the standard deviation between donors was above 5%. A statistical classification framework was built for diagnosing cytomegalovirus status from the catalog of TCR beta chain sequences. In a later analysis, V and J genes were assigned by comparing TCR nucleotide sequences against IMGT/GENE-DB human TR gene sequences. A later analysis assigned CDR3 sequences and most-parsimonious VDJ recombination scenarios with the TCRdist pipeline. In a later analysis, each TCR beta chain was defined by its CDR3 amino acid sequence together with its V-gene family, and reads without a unique V-gene family were excluded. To address suspected cross-contamination and a sequencing artifact, a later analysis removed around 590 highly shared, low-generation-probability nucleotide sequences. In a later analysis, a clonal expansion index for each public chain was calculated from normalized within-repertoire ranks of inferred template counts. Generation probabilities in a later analysis came from a VDJ recombination model fitted to out-of-frame rearrangements, and those results were checked against IGoR. Hypergeometric tests were used in a later analysis to score TCR-TCR, TCR-HLA and TCR-CMV co-occurrence, with a repertoire-size bias correction applied to the TCR pairs. A later analysis estimated false discovery rates by permuting HLA or CMV assignments 20 times. In a later analysis, co-occurring TCRs were grouped with DBSCAN, and TCRdist sequence similarity was added when clustering was performed within HLA-allele-positive subsets. Repertoires with fewer than 30,000 or more than 120,000 public chains, plus five repertoires with anomalous nucleotide sharing, were excluded from co-occurrence clustering. In TCRdb, the immuneACCESS table is reduced to in-frame sequences with V and J assigned. These tables do not hold every clone; where another copy was compared, an unresolved V gene accounts for under half, and the others remain unexplained. That table gives V, J and clone size, and the DNA gave D and trimming. Within this sample are about 52,000 clones, with 45% to 70% of them counted one time only. Around 11% of the sample goes to the ten largest clones.

Study-wide findings and limitations: A later analysis found that TCR association rates varied across HLA loci, with DRB1 alleles showing the most associated TCRs and HLA-C alleles the fewest. Because HLA typing was unavailable for some donors at each locus, only the typed subset was used in association tests. V-gene and J-gene trimming of TCR beta chains was associated with a missense DCLRE1C variant in a later genetic analysis, and the association was replicated in an independent cohort. Most TCR sequences were seen in very few donors, while some public TCRs were found in many individuals. Specific HLA alleles were associated with 15,000 to 20,000 TCR beta sequences at a false discovery rate of 0.05 in a later analysis. Compared with the approximately 700-donor mean, donors in an Asian-associated ancestry cluster had fewer N-insertions in productive TCRs, according to a later genetic analysis. In an earlier analysis of approximately 600 of the donors, most TCR beta V segments were observed in productive rearrangements about 87% or about 30% of the time, broadly matching IMGT annotations. Linkage disequilibrium might explain the correlated functional status among segregating V segments, but an unknown experimental factor could not be ruled out. The earlier analysis of 450 to 700 of the donors excluded approximately 17 rarely observed V segments, including chromosome 9 orphons, because counts were too low. This cohort had only TCR beta chains sequenced, and the lack of alpha or paired-chain data limited which features could be detected. For the cohort, immune exposure information was limited to CMV serostatus. Presence/absence analyses assumed roughly uniform sequencing depth across donors, an assumption that may not hold. A further reported finding was that TCR beta sequences accurately predicted the HLA-A and HLA-B alleles for most subjects in the first cohort. A group of highly shared sequence variants was considered likely to be a technical artifact of the sequencing pipeline. A later analysis found that most CMV-associated TCR beta chains appeared HLA-restricted, with HLA associations seemingly driven largely by CMV exposure. The classifier was reported to diagnose cytomegalovirus status with high specificity and sensitivity in both the original cohort and the validation cohort. In a later analysis, HLA-associated TCR beta chains were found to be more clonally expanded and to have lower generation probabilities than equally common non-associated chains. A later analysis reported that several top co-occurrence clusters appeared linked to parvovirus B19, influenza, CMV and Epstein-Barr virus. Some IMGT-functional V segments, including TRBV6-2 and TRBV6-3, could not be told apart with the 87-base-pair reads, so those segments were excluded. The authors suggested that the approach could potentially be extended to other disease states and immunological phenotypes. The study gave a list of around 170 TCR beta chains associated with cytomegalovirus. When HLA alleles, especially DR and DQ, strongly co-occurred, TCR associations were difficult to assign to individual alleles. In vitro tests confirmed that three of the cytomegalovirus-associated TCR beta chains recognize cytomegalovirus antigens.

The CDR3, cysteine through phenylalanine, is 13 amino acids long. Only CDR3 DNA remains: 39 bases, in frame from the first base. From a lookup of the germline V gene, CDR1 and CDR2 are SQVTM and ANQGSEA. For this chain, trimming is 1 base at the V end and 4 bases at the J end, and the number of junction bases without a gene match is 2. This clonotype originated in a human donor in good health. The receptor chain draws on TRBV29-1 and TRBJ2-5, and TRBD2 matches 8 of the central bases. Sequencing was done on a sample of PBMCs. The DNA sequence follows: TGCAGCGTTGAAGTCGGGGGGGCAGAGACCCAGTACTTC. Its product reads: CSVEVGGAETQYF.